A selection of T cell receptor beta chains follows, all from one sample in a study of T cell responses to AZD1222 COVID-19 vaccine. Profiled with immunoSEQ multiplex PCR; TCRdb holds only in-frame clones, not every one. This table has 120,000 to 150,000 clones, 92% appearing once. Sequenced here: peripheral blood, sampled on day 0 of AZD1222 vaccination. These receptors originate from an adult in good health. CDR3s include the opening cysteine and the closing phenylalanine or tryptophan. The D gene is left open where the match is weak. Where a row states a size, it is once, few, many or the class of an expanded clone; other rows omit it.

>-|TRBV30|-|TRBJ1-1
TGTGCCTGGAGTCCTCCGGGGGAAGCTTTCTTT
CAWSPPGEAFF
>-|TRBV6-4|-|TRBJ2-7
TGTGCCACCCGTCCGGCGTTACCCCTCTACGAGCAGTACTTC
CATRPALPLYEQYF
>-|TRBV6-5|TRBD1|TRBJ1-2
TGTGCCAGCACCGAGTCGGACAGGGGAAAAGGCTACACCTTC
CASTESDRGKGYTF
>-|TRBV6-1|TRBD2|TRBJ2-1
TGTGCCAGCAGCGAACGGACAACAGCGGGAGGGCCACGCGATGAGCAGTTCTTC
CASSERTTAGGPRDEQFF
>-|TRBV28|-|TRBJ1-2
TGTGCCAGCACGGATCTCTATGGCTACACCTTC
CASTDLYGYTF
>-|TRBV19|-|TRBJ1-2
TGTGCCAGTAGTATTAAAACTAGTGGCTACACCTTC
CASSIKTSGYTF
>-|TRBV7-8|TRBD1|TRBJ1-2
TGTGCCAGCAGCCGGCTGGGACAGGGGGTTTTCGACTATGGCTACACCTTC
CASSRLGQGVFDYGYTF
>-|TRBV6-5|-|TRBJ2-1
TGTGCCAGCAGCCTCAATTACGACTCCTACAATGAGCAGTTCTTC
CASSLNYDSYNEQFF
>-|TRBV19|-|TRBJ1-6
TGTGCCAGTGCTTCCGGGCCCGATAATTCACCCCTCCACTTT
CASASGPDNSPLHF
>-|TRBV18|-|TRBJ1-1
TGTGCCAGCTCACCTGCCGAAGGGGCGAACACTGAAGCTTTCTTT
CASSPAEGANTEAFF
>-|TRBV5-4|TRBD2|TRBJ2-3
TGTGCCAGCAGCCCTAAAACCGGGACTAGCGGGAACACAGATACGCAGTATTTT
CASSPKTGTSGNTDTQYF
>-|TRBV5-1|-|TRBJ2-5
TGCGCCAGCAGCTTGGACAACCAAGAGACCCAGTACTTC
CASSLDNQETQYF
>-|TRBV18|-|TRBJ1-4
TGTGCCAGCTCACCCCGGGAACCTAATGAAAAACTGTTTTTT
CASSPREPNEKLFF
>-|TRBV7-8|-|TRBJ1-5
TGTGCCAGCAGCTATCTCCGAGGGGCCCAGCATTTT
CASSYLRGAQHF
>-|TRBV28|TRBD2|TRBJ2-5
TGTGCCAGCAGTTTAGGTAGCGGGGGAAACCAAGAGACCCAGTACTTC
CASSLGSGGNQETQYF
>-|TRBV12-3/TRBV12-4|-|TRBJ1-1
TGTGCCAGCAGACTCAGGGGTCCGGCTGAAGCTTTCTTT
CASRLRGPAEAFF
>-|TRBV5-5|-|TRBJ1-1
TGTGCCAGCTACCACCGGGACACAATTTTGGGCACTGAAGCTTTCTTT
CASYHRDTILGTEAFF
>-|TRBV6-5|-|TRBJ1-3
TGTGCCAGCAGTTACGTCGGTCGCTCTGGAAACACCATATATTTT
CASSYVGRSGNTIYF
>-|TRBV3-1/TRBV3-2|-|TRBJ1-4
TGTGCCAGCAGCCACGGGCAGGGAGGTGAAAAACTGTTTTTT
CASSHGQGGEKLFF
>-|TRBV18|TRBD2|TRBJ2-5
TGTGCCAGCTCATCACCCGGTCCGGGACTAGCGGAAGAGACCCAGTACTTC
CASSSPGPGLAEETQYF
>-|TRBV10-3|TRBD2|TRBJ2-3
TGTGCCATCAGTGAGTCGCCTAGCGGGTTAGGCGGTACGCAGTATTTT
CAISESPSGLGGTQYF
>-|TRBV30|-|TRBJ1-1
TGTGCCTGGACCAAACAGGGTGAAGCTTTCTTT
CAWTKQGEAFF
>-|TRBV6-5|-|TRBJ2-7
TGTGCCAGCAGTAAGGGACGGGATGTGGACGAGCAGTACTTC
CASSKGRDVDEQYF
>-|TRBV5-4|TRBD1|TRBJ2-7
TGTGCCAGCAGCCCGCGGACAGGGAGTGTCGAGCAGTACTTC
CASSPRTGSVEQYF
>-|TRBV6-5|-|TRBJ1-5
TGTGCCAGCAGCCGTGGGGAAAATCAGCCCCAGCATTTT
CASSRGENQPQHF
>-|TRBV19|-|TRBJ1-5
TGTGCCAGTAGGATGTGGAAGCAGCCCCAGCATTTT
CASRMWKQPQHF
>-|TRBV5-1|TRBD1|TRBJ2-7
TGCGCCAGCAGCTCGGGGACAGGGGGTTTAGGTGGAGCCTACGAGCAGTACTTC
CASSSGTGGLGGAYEQYF
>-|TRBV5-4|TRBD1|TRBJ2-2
TGTGCCAGCAGCCTACCTGGACGGGGGACAGGGTACACCGGGGAGCTGTTTTTT
CASSLPGRGTGYTGELFF
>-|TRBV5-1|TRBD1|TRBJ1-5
TGCGCCAGCAGCCCCGGACAGGATAGCAATCAGCCCCAGCATTTT
CASSPGQDSNQPQHF
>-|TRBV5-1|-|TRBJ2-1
TGCGCCAGCAGCTTGGCGTCTCAAGGAGACAATGAGCAGTTCTTC
CASSLASQGDNEQFF
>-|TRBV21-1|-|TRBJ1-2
TGTGCCAGGTCCCGGGTTACAGGGGGCTCTGGCTACACCTTC
CARSRVTGGSGYTF
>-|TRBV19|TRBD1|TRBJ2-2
TGTGCCAGTAGTACAAAATGGACAGGGGTGGCCACCGGGGAGCTGTTTTTT
CASSTKWTGVATGELFF
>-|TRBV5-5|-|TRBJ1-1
TGTGCCAGCAGCTTCAGAGCCGGGGCTGAAGCTTTCTTT
CASSFRAGAEAFF
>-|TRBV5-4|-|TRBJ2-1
TGTGCCAGCAGCTTGGCACAGGGCTCCTACAATGAGCAGTTCTTC
CASSLAQGSYNEQFF
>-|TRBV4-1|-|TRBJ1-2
TGCGCCAGCAGCCAAGCCCGGAACGGTGGCTATGGCTACACCTTC
CASSQARNGGYGYTF
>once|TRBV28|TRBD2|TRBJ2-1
TGTGCCAGCAGTCTAACTGCGAGGACTAGCGGGAGCTCTCCTGAGCAGTTCTTC
CASSLTARTSGSSPEQFF
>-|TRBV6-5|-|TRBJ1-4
TGTGCCAGCAGTCTCAGGTGGGAGGCTAATGAAAAACTGTTTTTT
CASSLRWEANEKLFF
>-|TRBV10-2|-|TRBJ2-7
TGCGCCAGCAGCCCAAACTCCTACGAGCAGTACTTC
CASSPNSYEQYF
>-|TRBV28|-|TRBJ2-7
TGTGCCAGCAGTCGGACGGCCCCCTACGAGCAGTACTTC
CASSRTAPYEQYF
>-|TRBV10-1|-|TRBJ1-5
TGCGCCAGCAGTGAGTCAGTTAATGGCCTCCAGCCCCAGCATTTT
CASSESVNGLQPQHF
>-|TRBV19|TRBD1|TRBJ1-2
TGTGCCAGTAGTACCCCCGTAGGGCAGGGGGCTAACTATGGCTACACCTTC
CASSTPVGQGANYGYTF
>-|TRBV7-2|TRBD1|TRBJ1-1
TGTGCCAGCAGCTTAGTTGTGGCAGGGGGCACTGAAGCTTTCTTT
CASSLVVAGGTEAFF
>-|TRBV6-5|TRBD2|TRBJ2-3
TGTGCCAGTAATACAGCGGGAGGACCAGATACGCAGTATTTT
CASNTAGGPDTQYF
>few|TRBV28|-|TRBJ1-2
TGTGCCAGCAGTCGGTGGAGGGGACAAAACTATGGCTACACCTTC
CASSRWRGQNYGYTF
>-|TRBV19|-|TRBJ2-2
TGTGCCACCGTGGGACCGCTGAACACCGGGGAGCTGTTTTTT
CATVGPLNTGELFF
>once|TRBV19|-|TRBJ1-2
TGTGCCAGCGTCTCAGGGGAGGATGGCTACACCTTC
CASVSGEDGYTF
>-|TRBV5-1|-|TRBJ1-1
TGCGCCAGCAGCTTGGGCCCCCGAGCGGGGAGGACTGAAGCTTTCTTT
CASSLGPRAGRTEAFF
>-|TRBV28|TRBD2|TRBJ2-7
TGTGCCAGCAGTTCCGTAGCGGGAGGGGGCTGGGAGCAGTACTTC
CASSSVAGGGWEQYF
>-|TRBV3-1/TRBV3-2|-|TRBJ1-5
TGTGCCAGCAGCCAAGATAGCAATCAGCCCCAGCATTTT
CASSQDSNQPQHF
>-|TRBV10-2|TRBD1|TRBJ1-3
TGCGCCAGCAGTGAGTCAAGGACAGGGGCGCCTCTCTCTGGAAACACCATATATTTT
CASSESRTGAPLSGNTIYF
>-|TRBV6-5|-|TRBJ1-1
TGTGCCAGCAGCTTGACAGGAACGGGGAACACTGAAGCTTTCTTT
CASSLTGTGNTEAFF
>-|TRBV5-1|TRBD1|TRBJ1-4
TGCGCCAGCAGCCCCGACCCGACAGGGACTAATGAAAAACTGTTTTTT
CASSPDPTGTNEKLFF
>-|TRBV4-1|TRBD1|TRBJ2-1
TGCGCCAGCAGCCAACCCCAAGGGGGCTTAGGCAATGAGCAGTTCTTC
CASSQPQGGLGNEQFF
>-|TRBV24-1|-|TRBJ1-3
TGTGCCACCAGTTCCGGACGGGCCTCTGGAAACACCATATATTTT
CATSSGRASGNTIYF
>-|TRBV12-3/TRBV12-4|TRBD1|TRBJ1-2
TGTGCCAGCAGTCCCTACCGGGACAGTGGCTACACCTTC
CASSPYRDSGYTF
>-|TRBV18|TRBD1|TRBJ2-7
TGTGCCAGCTCACCACGTTATCAGGGGGCCTACGAGCAGTACTTC
CASSPRYQGAYEQYF
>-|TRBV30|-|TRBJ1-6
TGTGCCTGGAGTGGACAGAGCTCCTATAATTCACCCCTCCACTTT
CAWSGQSSYNSPLHF
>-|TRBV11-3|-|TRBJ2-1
TGTGCCAGCAGCTTAACGAGAGATGAGCAGTTCTTC
CASSLTRDEQFF
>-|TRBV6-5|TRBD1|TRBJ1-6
TGTGCCAGCAGTTTACAGGGGGCAACCTATAATTCACCCCTCCACTTT
CASSLQGATYNSPLHF